The 4 T cell receptor beta chains below all came from one sample that was sequenced in a study of blood T cells in healthy people across ages. Primed by a sample-barcoded 5' primer and a J-beta primer mix, a second PCR proceeded for 7 to 11 cycles. TCRdb analysed the 5' RACE reads with MiXCR anew, one entry per CDR3 protein. The data hold 750,000 to 950,000 distinct CDR3 sequences, with roughly 24% observed a single time. These sequences were also reported in another study, on T cells of mothers and their children.

The sample comprised blood. These receptors originate from a boy younger than 18 in good health.

The J gene is TRBJ2-5, the V gene TRBV5-1; 8 nucleotides agree with TRBD1. Germline trimming cut 4 bases from V and 3 bases from J; bases unmatched to any gene: 11. Per germline, CDR1 SGHRS and CDR2 YFSETQ. The CDR3 is made up of 16 amino acids. The CDR3 DNA reads as TGCGCCAGCAGCCCTGGGACAGGTGCCTATAAAGAGACCCAGTACTTC. Residues: CASSPGTGAYKETQYF.

The chain employs TRBV5-1 and TRBJ2-5; D remains ambiguous. Germline V gene data show CDR1 as SGHRS and CDR2 as YFSETQ. The CDR3 has 13 amino acids. V lost 5 bases and J lost 3, with 11 bases in between. CDR3 region: CASRSSWEETQYF. For the CDR3, the DNA is TGCGCCAGCAGATCAAGTTGGGAAGAGACCCAGTACTTC.

The CDR3 loop is CASSPGTAEEKLFF. The CDR3 region has the DNA TGTGCCAGTAGTCCCGGGACCGCGGAGGAAAAACTGTTTTTT. The chain couples TRBV19 to TRBJ1-4; TRBD1 might be the D (5 bases). V lost 5 bases to trimming and J lost 8 bases, with 15 bases between them. CDR3 length equals 14 residues. In germline, CDR1 is LNHDA, CDR2 SQIVND (reference sequence).

This clonotype occurred a few times. V gene TRBV7-2 combines with J gene TRBJ2-4; D may be TRBD1 or TRBD2 (5 bases each). Germline-derived CDR1 and CDR2 are SGHTA and FQGNSA. The CDR3 is 14 residues long. V lost 7 bases and J lost 9, with 19 bases in between. The CDR3 sequence: CASNTGTQFGIQYF. The CDR3 nucleotides read TGTGCCAGCAACACCGGGACCCAGTTTGGCATTCAGTACTTC.